These T cell receptor beta chains were read from a single sample in a study of blood T cell repertoires in COVID-19. Some clones are missing from TCRdb's copy, which holds only in-frame ones; the method was immunoSEQ multiplex PCR. The sample gives approximately 190,000 clones, around 83% of which show up once; around 6.5% is in the top ten. Sequencing used peripheral blood. These receptors were obtained from a middle-aged woman with acute or convalescent COVID-19. CDR3s include the opening cysteine and the closing phenylalanine or tryptophan. Each record gives: CDR3 DNA, CDR3 protein, clone size, V gene, D gene, J gene. D genes are given only for firm matches. The size of a clone is reported for some rows only, either as once, few or many, or as a class for expanded clones.

TGTGCCAGCAGTTTATTGGGGGGGACCCTCTACGAGCAGTACTTC	CASSLLGGTLYEQYF	once	TRBV27	TRBD2	TRBJ2-7
TGTGCCAGCAGCTCAACTCTAGCGGGAGTGGACGAGCAGTACTTC	CASSSTLAGVDEQYF	-	TRBV6-5	TRBD2	TRBJ2-7
TGTGCCAGCAGCTTTTTGGGGAGGGGGAATGAAAAACTGTTTTTT	CASSFLGRGNEKLFF	-	TRBV7-9	-	TRBJ1-4
TGTGCCAGCAGTTACAAGGTCGAGGGAACTGAAGCTTTCTTT	CASSYKVEGTEAFF	-	TRBV6-5	-	TRBJ1-1
TGTGCTAGTGGGCCTAGACAGTGGGTCGACTACGAGCAGTACTTC	CASGPRQWVDYEQYF	-	TRBV12-5	-	TRBJ2-7
TGTGCCAGCAGCTTAGGATTAGCGGGCTCCTACAATGAGCAGTTCTTC	CASSLGLAGSYNEQFF	-	TRBV7-9	TRBD2	TRBJ2-1
TGTGCCAGCTCACCACCATCTGTCAGGGACACTGAAGCTTTCTTT	CASSPPSVRDTEAFF	few	TRBV18	-	TRBJ1-1
TGTGCCATCAGTCGGGACACCAGTTACAATGAGCAGTTCTTC	CAISRDTSYNEQFF	-	TRBV10-3	-	TRBJ2-1
TGTGCCAGCAGCTTAGTTCCCGACATCTATGGCTACACCTTC	CASSLVPDIYGYTF	once	TRBV7-9	-	TRBJ1-2
TGTGCCAGCAGCTCCAGGGATTCCTCCTACGAGCAGTACTTC	CASSSRDSSYEQYF	-	TRBV7-9	-	TRBJ2-7
TGTGCCAGCAGTTTGGACAGCTTGAACACTGAAGCTTTCTTT	CASSLDSLNTEAFF	few	TRBV6-2/TRBV6-3	-	TRBJ1-1
TGCAGTGCTGGGGACACTCAGCCCCAGCATTTT	CSAGDTQPQHF	-	TRBV20-1	-	TRBJ1-5
TGCGCCAGCAGCTTGGGCGGGGGCGATGAAAAACTGTTTTTT	CASSLGGGDEKLFF	few	TRBV5-1	-	TRBJ1-4
TGTGCCAGCATGGGTATGCGGGTTTCGGATGAGCAGTTCTTC	CASMGMRVSDEQFF	few	TRBV2	-	TRBJ2-1
TGTGCCAGCAGCTTAGTAGGGACAGATTATAGCAATCAGCCCCAGCATTTT	CASSLVGTDYSNQPQHF	-	TRBV7-8	TRBD1	TRBJ1-5
TGTGCCAGTAGTATAGCGGGCGGGGGAGATACGCAGTATTTT	CASSIAGGGDTQYF	-	TRBV19	TRBD2	TRBJ2-3
TGTGCCAGCAGCCAAGATTTCGGTGTCTATGGCTACACCTTC	CASSQDFGVYGYTF	once	TRBV3-1/TRBV3-2	-	TRBJ1-2
TGTGCCAGCAGTTGGGGAGGGCAGGGTGGCTACACCTTC	CASSWGGQGGYTF	-	TRBV12-3/TRBV12-4	-	TRBJ1-2
TGTGCCAGCAGCCGGTGGGACACCCGGAACTATGGCTACACCTTC	CASSRWDTRNYGYTF	-	TRBV28	-	TRBJ1-2
TGCGCCAGCAGCCAGGGGGGCGATCAGCCCCAGCATTTT	CASSQGGDQPQHF	-	TRBV5-1	TRBD1	TRBJ1-5
TGTGCCAGCAGTGACGGGGAGGAGAACACCGGGGAGCTGTTTTTT	CASSDGEENTGELFF	many	TRBV6-4	-	TRBJ2-2
TGTGCCAGCAGCTTAACGTTGCGGGGGGGCGTAAATGAGCAGTTCTTC	CASSLTLRGGVNEQFF	-	TRBV7-3	TRBD2	TRBJ2-1
TGTGCCAGCAGCCAAAGTCCCGGGACAGGGGGATGGAATCAGCCCCAGCATTTT	CASSQSPGTGGWNQPQHF	-	TRBV3-1/TRBV3-2	TRBD1	TRBJ1-5
TGTGCCAGCAGTGAGGGGCCAGCGGGAGGCCCCAGGGAGCAGTTCTTC	CASSEGPAGGPREQFF	-	TRBV2	TRBD2	TRBJ2-1
TGTGCCACCAGTGATTTAGGGGGTGATGAGCAGTTCTTC	CATSDLGGDEQFF	-	TRBV24-1	-	TRBJ2-1
TGTGCCAGCAGCCCAAAGACAGGCTTAGGCGAGCAGTACTTC	CASSPKTGLGEQYF	-	TRBV13	-	TRBJ2-7
TGTGCCAGCAAAGGACAGCCTCAAGAGACCCAGTACTTC	CASKGQPQETQYF	-	TRBV2	-	TRBJ2-5
TGTGCCAGCAGCCGAGCTAGCGGGGCTATGGAGCAGTTCTTC	CASSRASGAMEQFF	-	TRBV7-8	TRBD2	TRBJ2-1
TGTGCCACCAGAGCGGGACGGAATAATGAAAAACTGTTTTTT	CATRAGRNNEKLFF	-	TRBV3-1/TRBV3-2	-	TRBJ1-4
TGTGCCAGCAGAGACAGGGTCACTGAAGCTTTCTTT	CASRDRVTEAFF	-	TRBV6-5	TRBD1	TRBJ1-1